The present entry profiles one TCR beta chain with its context. The CDR3 is 13 residues long. Germline CDR1 GTSNPN, CDR2 SVGIG (reference sequence). The germline V and J ends were trimmed by 6 bases and 6 bases, with 15 bases remaining between them. This record belongs to a study of Ad26.COV2.S vaccination and SARS-CoV-2 variants. The repertoire was sequenced with immunoSEQ multiplex PCR; TCRdb's copy has only in-frame clones and lacks some. The sample comprises a few hundred thousand clones, about 89% of which are singletons, and 1.9% rests with the top ten. Treatment in this sample: 19 received Ad26.COV2.S at low or high dose, single or two shots; about 5 received placebo; per-sample allocation not given. Sampling was done on day 63 after the first vaccine or placebo injection.

The rearrangement links TRBV30 to TRBJ2-1; D gene ambiguous. This sequence originates from a person between 18 and 65 years old who received the Ad26.COV2.S COVID-19 vaccine or a placebo. The sample in question was peripheral blood, obtained in a trial of Ad26.COV2.S vaccine versus placebo. The CDR3 DNA reads as TGTGCCTGTAATGGACCGCGCCGCAATGAGCAGTTCTTC. It is translated as CACNGPRRNEQFF.